This is a list of T cell receptor beta chains from one sample in a study of blood T cell repertoires in COVID-19. Some clones are missing from TCRdb's copy, which holds only in-frame ones; the method was immunoSEQ multiplex PCR. The sample holds about 490,000 clones, roughly 85% seen once. Specimen: peripheral blood. Source of these receptors: a human donor in a cohort sampled during active COVID-19. CDR3s leave out the opening cysteine and the closing phenylalanine or tryptophan. Each record gives: CDR3 protein, V gene, CDR3 length, J gene.

CDR3 protein: ASSFNGNTEAF; V gene: TRBV27; CDR3 length: 11; J gene: TRBJ1-1
CDR3 protein: ASSDPGQGAETQY; V gene: TRBV5-1; CDR3 length: 13; J gene: TRBJ2-5
CDR3 protein: ASSLGLAGGETQY; V gene: TRBV7-8; CDR3 length: 13; J gene: TRBJ2-5
CDR3 protein: ASSQDRRGLEY; V gene: TRBV4-2; CDR3 length: 11; J gene: TRBJ2-7
CDR3 protein: ASSQDPGSPGELF; V gene: TRBV4-3; CDR3 length: 13; J gene: TRBJ2-2
CDR3 protein: ASSNFIGRSTDTQY; V gene: TRBV19; CDR3 length: 14; J gene: TRBJ2-3
CDR3 protein: ASSSRGQADTQY; V gene: TRBV11-3; CDR3 length: 12; J gene: TRBJ2-3
CDR3 protein: ASSLEADTEAF; V gene: TRBV11-3; CDR3 length: 11; J gene: TRBJ1-1
CDR3 protein: ASSQGSGTSFHEQF; V gene: TRBV4-1; CDR3 length: 14; J gene: TRBJ2-1
CDR3 protein: ASSFQGNYGYT; V gene: TRBV28; CDR3 length: 11; J gene: TRBJ1-2
CDR3 protein: ASSFKDGSLNYGYT; V gene: TRBV7-9; CDR3 length: 14; J gene: TRBJ1-2
CDR3 protein: ASSPQTGGTVNYGYT; V gene: TRBV7-2; CDR3 length: 15; J gene: TRBJ1-2
CDR3 protein: ASSLGGRGGTDTQY; V gene: TRBV27; CDR3 length: 14; J gene: TRBJ2-3
CDR3 protein: ASRGRTSGSGDTQY; V gene: TRBV2; CDR3 length: 14; J gene: TRBJ2-3
CDR3 protein: ASSEMFGSLNEKLF; V gene: TRBV25-1; CDR3 length: 14; J gene: TRBJ1-4
CDR3 protein: ASSYRTPYSDEQF; V gene: TRBV6-5; CDR3 length: 13; J gene: TRBJ2-1
CDR3 protein: ASSLDKNSYGYT; V gene: TRBV7-2; CDR3 length: 12; J gene: TRBJ1-2
CDR3 protein: ASSQGQPYEQY; V gene: TRBV6-6; CDR3 length: 11; J gene: TRBJ2-7
CDR3 protein: AVRGAAGNTDTQY; V gene: TRBV6-5; CDR3 length: 13; J gene: TRBJ2-3
CDR3 protein: ASSNSGKEGYGYT; V gene: TRBV6-2/TRBV6-3; CDR3 length: 13; J gene: TRBJ1-2
CDR3 protein: ASSRVQGKNTEAF; V gene: TRBV7-9; CDR3 length: 13; J gene: TRBJ1-1
CDR3 protein: ASSQGNWTGNKETQY; V gene: TRBV10-1; CDR3 length: 15; J gene: TRBJ2-5
CDR3 protein: ASSFSRTSGRQSTDTQY; V gene: TRBV28; CDR3 length: 17; J gene: TRBJ2-3
CDR3 protein: SVGRGGNTEAF; V gene: TRBV29-1; CDR3 length: 11; J gene: TRBJ1-1
CDR3 protein: ASSLGLVGSEQY; V gene: TRBV5-1; CDR3 length: 12; J gene: TRBJ2-7
CDR3 protein: ASSQDKGDGQPQH; V gene: TRBV3-1/TRBV3-2; CDR3 length: 13; J gene: TRBJ1-5
CDR3 protein: ASSQTGTGVIQPQH; V gene: TRBV4-1; CDR3 length: 14; J gene: TRBJ1-5
CDR3 protein: ASSSPGQHNSPLH; V gene: TRBV5-5; CDR3 length: 13; J gene: TRBJ1-6
CDR3 protein: ATSDATSGRAWETQY; V gene: TRBV24-1; CDR3 length: 15; J gene: TRBJ2-5
CDR3 protein: ASSLGMSPPNYGYT; V gene: TRBV4-1; CDR3 length: 14; J gene: TRBJ1-2
CDR3 protein: ASRLSGSRVGEQF; V gene: TRBV28; CDR3 length: 13; J gene: TRBJ2-1
CDR3 protein: ASSSLAGGPGSTGELF; V gene: TRBV3-1/TRBV3-2; CDR3 length: 16; J gene: TRBJ2-2
CDR3 protein: ASSGTGTGGFEKLF; V gene: TRBV25-1; CDR3 length: 14; J gene: TRBJ1-4
CDR3 protein: ASSQRQGVNYGYT; V gene: TRBV16; CDR3 length: 13; J gene: TRBJ1-2
CDR3 protein: SVGDPGQGFYEQY; V gene: TRBV29-1; CDR3 length: 13; J gene: TRBJ2-7
CDR3 protein: ASSLTSGSYEQY; V gene: TRBV7-8; CDR3 length: 12; J gene: TRBJ2-7
CDR3 protein: ASSLEWRELF; V gene: TRBV28; CDR3 length: 10; J gene: TRBJ2-2